Sequencing of this T cell receptor (beta chain) was carried out in a study of shared clonotypes between healthy human individuals. Across the whole study: Donor composition was a couple of women and a few men, aged 18 to 49.

The CDR3 is 14 amino acids. Germline V gene data show CDR1 as MNHNY and CDR2 as SVGAGI (reference sequence). V lost 5 bases and J 2 bases, leaving 13 bases between the germline ends. Only in-frame clones appear in the TCRdb table, and some are missing; sequencing was by immunoSEQ multiplex PCR. The profile shows approximately 500,000 clones, almost 97% of them singletons. The study separated CD4+ cells into CD45RA+ naive and CD45RA-negative memory subsets. Sequencing used naive CD4+ T cells sorted from blood. As for subset: CD45RA+ positively selected. The clonotype was recovered from a woman in her twenties or thirties in good health. This chain uses TRBV6-6 with TRBJ2-7, with D perhaps TRBD2 (5 bases). The CDR3 nucleotides are TGTGCCAGCAGTCGAAGCGGATTTGCCTACGAGCAGTACTTC. Encoded protein: CASSRSGFAYEQYF.